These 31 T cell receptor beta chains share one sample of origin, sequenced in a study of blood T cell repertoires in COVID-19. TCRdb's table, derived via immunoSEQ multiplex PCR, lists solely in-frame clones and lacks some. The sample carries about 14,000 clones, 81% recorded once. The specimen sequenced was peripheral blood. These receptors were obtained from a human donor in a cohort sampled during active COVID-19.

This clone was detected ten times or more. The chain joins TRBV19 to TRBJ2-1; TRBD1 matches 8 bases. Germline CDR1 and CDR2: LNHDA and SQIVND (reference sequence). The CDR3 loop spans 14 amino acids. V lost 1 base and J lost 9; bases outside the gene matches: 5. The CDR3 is CASSIAPQGGEQFF. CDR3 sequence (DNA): TGTGCCAGTAGTATAGCGCCACAGGGGGGTGAGCAGTTCTTC.

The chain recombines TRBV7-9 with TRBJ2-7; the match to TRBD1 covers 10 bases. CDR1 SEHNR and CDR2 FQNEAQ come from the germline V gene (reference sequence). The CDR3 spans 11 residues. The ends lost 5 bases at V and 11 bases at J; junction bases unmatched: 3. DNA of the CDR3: TGTGCCAGCAGCCCCGGGACAGGGGAGTACTTC. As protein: CASSPGTGEYF.

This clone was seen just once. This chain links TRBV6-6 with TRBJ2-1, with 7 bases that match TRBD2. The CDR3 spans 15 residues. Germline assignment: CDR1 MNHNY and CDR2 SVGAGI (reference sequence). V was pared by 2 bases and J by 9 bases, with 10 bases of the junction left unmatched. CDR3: CASSYEGGSVVEQFF. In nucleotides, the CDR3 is TGTGCCAGCAGTTACGAGGGCGGGAGTGTGGTTGAGCAGTTCTTC.

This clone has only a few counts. The CDR3 is CASSQPPGEIYGYTF. The DNA of the CDR3 is TGCGCCAGCAGCCAACCGCCAGGGGAGATCTATGGCTACACCTTC. The chain combines TRBV5-1 with TRBJ1-2; D is possibly TRBD1 (6 bases). Trimming stripped 4 bases from V and 4 bases from J, with 17 bases between. There are 15 residues in the CDR3. Germline V CDR1 and CDR2: SGHRS, YFSETQ.

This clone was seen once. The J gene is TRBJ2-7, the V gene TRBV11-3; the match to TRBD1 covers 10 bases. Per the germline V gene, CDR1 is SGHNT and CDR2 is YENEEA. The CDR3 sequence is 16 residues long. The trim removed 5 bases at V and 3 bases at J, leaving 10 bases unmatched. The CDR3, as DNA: TGTGCCAGCAGCCCCACAGGGGGGGACAGGGGCTACGAGCAGTACTTC. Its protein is CASSPTGGDRGYEQYF.

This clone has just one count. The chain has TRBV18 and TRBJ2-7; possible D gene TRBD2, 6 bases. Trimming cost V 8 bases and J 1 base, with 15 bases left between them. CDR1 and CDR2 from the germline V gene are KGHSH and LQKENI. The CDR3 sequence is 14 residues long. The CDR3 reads CASQPREESYEQYF. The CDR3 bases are TGTGCCAGCCAACCAAGGGAGGAGTCCTACGAGCAGTACTTC.

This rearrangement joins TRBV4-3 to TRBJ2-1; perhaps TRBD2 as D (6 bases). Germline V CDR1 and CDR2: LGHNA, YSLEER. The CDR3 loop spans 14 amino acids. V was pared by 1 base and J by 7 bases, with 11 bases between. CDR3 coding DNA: TGCGCCAGCAGCCAAGTAGGAGGGGAGAATGAGCAGTTCTTC. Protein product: CASSQVGGENEQFF.

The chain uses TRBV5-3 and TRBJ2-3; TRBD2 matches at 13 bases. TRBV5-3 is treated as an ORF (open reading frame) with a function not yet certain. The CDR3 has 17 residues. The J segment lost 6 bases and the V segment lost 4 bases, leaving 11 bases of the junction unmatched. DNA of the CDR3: TGTGCCAGAAGCCTTCGGACTAGCGGGAGAGTGGTGGATACGCAGTATTTT. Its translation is CARSLRTSGRVVDTQYF.

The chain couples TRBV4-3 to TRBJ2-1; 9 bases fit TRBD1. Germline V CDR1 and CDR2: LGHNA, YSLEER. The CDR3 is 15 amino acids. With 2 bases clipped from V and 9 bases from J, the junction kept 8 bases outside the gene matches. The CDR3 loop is CASSQQPTGGSEQFF. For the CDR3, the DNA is TGCGCCAGCAGCCAACAACCCACAGGGGGCAGTGAGCAGTTCTTC.

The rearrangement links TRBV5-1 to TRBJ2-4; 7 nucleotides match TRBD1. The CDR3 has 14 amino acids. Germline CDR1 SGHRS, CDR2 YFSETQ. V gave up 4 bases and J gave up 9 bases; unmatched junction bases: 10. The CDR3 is CASSPPASGGIQYF. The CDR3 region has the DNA TGCGCCAGCAGCCCCCCGGCGTCAGGGGGCATTCAGTACTTC. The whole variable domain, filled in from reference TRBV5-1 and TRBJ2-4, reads KAGVTQTPRYLIKTRGQQVTLSCSPISGHRSVSWYQQTPGQGLQFLFEYFSETQRNKGNFPGRFSGRQFSNSRSEMNVSTLELGDSALYLCASSPPASGGIQYFGAGTRLSVL.

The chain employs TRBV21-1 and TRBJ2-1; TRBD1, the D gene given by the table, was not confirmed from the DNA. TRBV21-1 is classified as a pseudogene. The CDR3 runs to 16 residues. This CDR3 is CAIRGTPSVEYNEQFF. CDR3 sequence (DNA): TGTGCCATCCGTGGGACACCCTCGGTGGAGTACAATGAGCAGTTCTTC.

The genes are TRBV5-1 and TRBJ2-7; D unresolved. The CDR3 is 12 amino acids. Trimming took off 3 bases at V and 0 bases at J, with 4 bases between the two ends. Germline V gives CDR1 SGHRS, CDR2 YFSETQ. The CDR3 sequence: CASSSVSYEQYF. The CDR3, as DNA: TGCGCCAGCAGCTCTGTCTCCTACGAGCAGTACTTC.

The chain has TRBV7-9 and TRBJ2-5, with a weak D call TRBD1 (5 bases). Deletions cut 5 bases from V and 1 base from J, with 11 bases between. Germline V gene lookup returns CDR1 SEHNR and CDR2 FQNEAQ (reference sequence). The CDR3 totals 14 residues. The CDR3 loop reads CASSQWGSQETQYF. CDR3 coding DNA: TGTGCCAGCAGCCAGTGGGGCAGCCAAGAGACCCAGTACTTC. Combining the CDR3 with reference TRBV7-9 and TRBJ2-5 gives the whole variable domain DTGVSQNPRHKITKRGQNVTFRCDPISEHNRLYWYRQTLGQGPEFLTYFQNEAQLEKSRLLSDRFSAERPKGSFSTLEIQRTEQGDSAMYLCASSQWGSQETQYFGPGTRLLVL.

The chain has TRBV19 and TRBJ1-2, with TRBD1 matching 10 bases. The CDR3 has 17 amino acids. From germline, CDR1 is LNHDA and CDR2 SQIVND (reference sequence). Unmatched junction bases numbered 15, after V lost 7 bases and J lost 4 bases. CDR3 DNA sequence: TGTGCCAGTACTGACGGGGACAGGGGATACTTCGGCTATGGCTACACCTTC. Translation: CASTDGDRGYFGYGYTF.

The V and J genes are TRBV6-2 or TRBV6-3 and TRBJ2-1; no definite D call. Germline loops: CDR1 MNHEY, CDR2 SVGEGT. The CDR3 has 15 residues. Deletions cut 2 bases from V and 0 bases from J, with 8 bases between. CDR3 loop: CASSYISSSYNEQFF. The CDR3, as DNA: TGTGCCAGCAGTTACATCTCGAGCTCCTACAATGAGCAGTTCTTC.

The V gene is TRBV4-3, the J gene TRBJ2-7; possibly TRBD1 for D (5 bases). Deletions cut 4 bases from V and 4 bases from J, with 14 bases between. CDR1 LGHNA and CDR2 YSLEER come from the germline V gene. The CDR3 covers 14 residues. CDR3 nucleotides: TGCGCCAGCAGCCCAGCAGACAGTGGGTACGAGCAGTACTTC. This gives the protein CASSPADSGYEQYF.

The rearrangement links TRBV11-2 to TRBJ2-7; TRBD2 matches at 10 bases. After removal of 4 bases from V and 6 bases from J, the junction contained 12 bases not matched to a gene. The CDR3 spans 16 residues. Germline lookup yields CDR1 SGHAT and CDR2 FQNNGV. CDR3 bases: TGTGCCAGCAGCTCGCTAGCGGGAGCGCGGGGAGTCGAGCAGTACTTC. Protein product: CASSSLAGARGVEQYF.

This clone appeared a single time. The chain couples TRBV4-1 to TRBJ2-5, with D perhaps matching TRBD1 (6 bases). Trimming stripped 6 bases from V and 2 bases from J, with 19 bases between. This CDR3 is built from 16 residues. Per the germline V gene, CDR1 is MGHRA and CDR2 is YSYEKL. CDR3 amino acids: CASSRPPGHQQETQYF. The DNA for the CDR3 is TGCGCCAGCAGTCGACCCCCGGGACACCAACAAGAGACCCAGTACTTC.

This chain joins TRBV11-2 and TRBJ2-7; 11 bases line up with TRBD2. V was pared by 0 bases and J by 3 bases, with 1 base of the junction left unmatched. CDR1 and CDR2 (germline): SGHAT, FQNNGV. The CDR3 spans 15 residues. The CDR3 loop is CASSLDLAGGYEQYF. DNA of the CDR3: TGTGCCAGCAGCTTAGATCTAGCGGGGGGCTACGAGCAGTACTTC. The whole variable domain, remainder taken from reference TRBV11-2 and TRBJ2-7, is EAGVAQSPRYKIIEKRQSVAFWCNPISGHATLYWYQQILGQGPKLLIQFQNNGVVDDSQLPKDRFSAERLKGVDSTLKIQPAKLEDSAVYLCASSLDLAGGYEQYFGPGTRLTVT.

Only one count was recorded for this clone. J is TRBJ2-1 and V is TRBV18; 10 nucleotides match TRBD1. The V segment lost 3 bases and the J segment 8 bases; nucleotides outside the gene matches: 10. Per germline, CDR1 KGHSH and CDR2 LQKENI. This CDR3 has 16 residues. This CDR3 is CASSPFVGQGGDEQFF. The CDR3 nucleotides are TGTGCCAGCTCACCCTTCGTTGGACAGGGGGGGGATGAGCAGTTCTTC.

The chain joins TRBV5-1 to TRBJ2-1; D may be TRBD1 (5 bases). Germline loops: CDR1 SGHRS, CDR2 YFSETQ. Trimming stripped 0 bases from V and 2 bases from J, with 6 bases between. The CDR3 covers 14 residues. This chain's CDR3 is CASSLGQPYNEQFF. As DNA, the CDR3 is TGCGCCAGCAGCTTGGGACAGCCCTACAATGAGCAGTTCTTC.

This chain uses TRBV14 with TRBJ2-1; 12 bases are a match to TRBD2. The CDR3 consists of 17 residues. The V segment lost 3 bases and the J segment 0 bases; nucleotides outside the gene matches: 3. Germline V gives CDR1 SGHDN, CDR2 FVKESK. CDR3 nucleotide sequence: TGTGCCAGCAGCCATGGGACTAGCGGGTCCTCCTACAATGAGCAGTTCTTC. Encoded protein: CASSHGTSGSSYNEQFF.

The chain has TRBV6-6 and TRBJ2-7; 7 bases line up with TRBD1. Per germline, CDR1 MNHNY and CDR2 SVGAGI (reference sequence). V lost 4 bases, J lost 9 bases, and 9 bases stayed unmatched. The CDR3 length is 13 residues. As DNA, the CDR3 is TGTGCCAGCAGTTTCGGGACAGCCGGTGGGCAGTACTTC. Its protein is CASSFGTAGGQYF.

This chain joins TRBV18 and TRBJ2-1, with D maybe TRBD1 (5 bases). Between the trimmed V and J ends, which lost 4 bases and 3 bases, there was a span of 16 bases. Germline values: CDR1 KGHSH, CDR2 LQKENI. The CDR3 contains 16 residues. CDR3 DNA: TGTGCCAGCTCACTGCTGGCGCAGGGTATCTACAATGAGCAGTTCTTC. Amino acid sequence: CASSLLAQGIYNEQFF.

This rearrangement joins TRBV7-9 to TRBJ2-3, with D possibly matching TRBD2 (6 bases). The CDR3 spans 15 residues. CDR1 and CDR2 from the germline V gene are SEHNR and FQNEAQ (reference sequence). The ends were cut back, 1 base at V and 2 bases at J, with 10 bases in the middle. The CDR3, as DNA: TGTGCCAGCAGCTTAGGGACTACCTCCACAGATACGCAGTATTTT. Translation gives CASSLGTTSTDTQYF.

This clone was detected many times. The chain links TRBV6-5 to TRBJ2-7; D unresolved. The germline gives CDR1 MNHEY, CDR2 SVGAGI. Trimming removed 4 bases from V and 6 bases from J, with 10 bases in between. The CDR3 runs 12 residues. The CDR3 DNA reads TGTGCCAGCAGTTCTTCCAGTCGCGAGCAGTACTTC. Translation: CASSSSSREQYF.

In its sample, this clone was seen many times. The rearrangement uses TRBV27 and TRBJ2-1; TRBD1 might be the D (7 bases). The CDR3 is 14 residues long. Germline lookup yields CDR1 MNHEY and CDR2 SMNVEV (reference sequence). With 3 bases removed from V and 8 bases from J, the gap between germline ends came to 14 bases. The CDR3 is CASSFRQGGYEQFF. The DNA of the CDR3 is TGTGCCAGCAGTTTTAGGCAGGGGGGATATGAGCAGTTCTTC.

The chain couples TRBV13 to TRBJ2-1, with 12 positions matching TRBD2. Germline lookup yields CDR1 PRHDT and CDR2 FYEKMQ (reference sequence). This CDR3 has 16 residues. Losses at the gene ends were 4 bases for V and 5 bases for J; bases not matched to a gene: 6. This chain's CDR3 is CASSSLAGGRNNEQFF. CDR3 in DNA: TGTGCCAGCAGCTCCCTAGCGGGAGGGCGAAACAATGAGCAGTTCTTC.

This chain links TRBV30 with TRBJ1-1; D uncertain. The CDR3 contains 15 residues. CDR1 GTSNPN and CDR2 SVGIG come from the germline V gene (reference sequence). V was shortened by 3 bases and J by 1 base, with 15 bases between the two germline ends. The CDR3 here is CAWRKTERGNTEAFF. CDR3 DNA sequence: TGTGCCTGGAGGAAAACGGAGAGAGGGAACACTGAAGCTTTCTTT.

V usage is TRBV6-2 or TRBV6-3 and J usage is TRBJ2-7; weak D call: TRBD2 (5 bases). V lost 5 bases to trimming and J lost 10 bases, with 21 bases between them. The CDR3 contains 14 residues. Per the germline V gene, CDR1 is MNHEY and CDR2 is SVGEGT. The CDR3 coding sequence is TGTGCCAGCAGTACTCCGGGCCCCGGGGATCTACAGTACTTC. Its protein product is CASSTPGPGDLQYF.

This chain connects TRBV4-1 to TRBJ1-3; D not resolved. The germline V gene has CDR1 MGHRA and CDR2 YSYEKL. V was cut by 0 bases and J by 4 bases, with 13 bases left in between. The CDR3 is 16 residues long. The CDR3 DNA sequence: TGCGCCAGCAGCCAAGATGATGCCCGAGGGGGAAACACCATATATTTT. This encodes CASSQDDARGGNTIYF.